A selection of T cell receptor beta chains follows, all from one sample in a study of beta chain features in type 1 diabetes. Profiling relied on immunoSEQ multiplex PCR, and the TCRdb table lists in-frame clones only, not all of them. The sample has about 340,000 clones; about a tenth are singletons. Input material: central memory CD4+ T cells from blood. These receptors were obtained from a man aged 25 to 40 with type 1 diabetes. Both conserved end residues are part of each CDR3. The order of the fields is J gene, V gene, D gene, clone size, CDR3 protein, CDR3 DNA. The D gene is left open where the match is weak. Clone size is shown for a subset of rows, as once, few, many or a class of expanded clone.

j_call: TRBJ2-5
v_call: TRBV7-2
d_call: TRBD2
clone_size: -
cdr3_aa: CASSSRLARETQYF
cdr3_nt: TGTGCCAGCAGCTCCAGACTAGCACGAGAGACCCAGTACTTC

j_call: TRBJ2-5
v_call: TRBV5-1
d_call: -
clone_size: -
cdr3_aa: CASSLGSETQYF
cdr3_nt: TGCGCCAGCAGCTTGGGCTCAGAGACCCAGTACTTC

j_call: TRBJ2-5
v_call: TRBV25-1
d_call: TRBD2
clone_size: -
cdr3_aa: CASGPLIGGGPETQYF
cdr3_nt: TGTGCCAGCGGCCCTCTAATTGGCGGGGGACCAGAGACCCAGTACTTC

j_call: TRBJ1-3
v_call: TRBV7-2
d_call: TRBD1
clone_size: few
cdr3_aa: CASSLGQGYGNTIYF
cdr3_nt: TGTGCCAGCAGCTTGGGACAGGGCTATGGAAACACCATATATTTT

j_call: TRBJ2-5
v_call: TRBV7-2
d_call: TRBD2
clone_size: -
cdr3_aa: CASSLLSLAGQETQYF
cdr3_nt: TGTGCCAGCAGCTTACTCAGTCTAGCGGGGCAAGAGACCCAGTACTTC

j_call: TRBJ1-3
v_call: TRBV28
d_call: -
clone_size: many
cdr3_aa: CASMAGPGNTIYF
cdr3_nt: TGTGCCAGCATGGCAGGTCCTGGAAACACCATATATTTT

j_call: TRBJ1-2
v_call: TRBV7-9
d_call: -
clone_size: few
cdr3_aa: CASSLNDYGYTF
cdr3_nt: TGTGCCAGCAGCCTCAATGACTATGGCTACACCTTC

j_call: TRBJ2-3
v_call: TRBV6-1
d_call: -
clone_size: few
cdr3_aa: CASTILSSTDTQYF
cdr3_nt: TGTGCCAGCACCATTCTGTCTAGCACAGATACGCAGTATTTT

j_call: TRBJ2-5
v_call: TRBV7-2
d_call: -
clone_size: many
cdr3_aa: CASSSGGPETQYF
cdr3_nt: TGTGCCAGCAGCTCCGGGGGGCCAGAGACCCAGTACTTC

j_call: TRBJ2-1
v_call: TRBV7-2
d_call: -
clone_size: -
cdr3_aa: CASSHRSDNEQFF
cdr3_nt: TGTGCCAGCAGCCATCGTAGCGACAATGAGCAGTTCTTC

j_call: TRBJ1-6
v_call: TRBV5-6
d_call: TRBD1
clone_size: few
cdr3_aa: CASSLDRVSPLHF
cdr3_nt: TGTGCCAGCAGCCTAGACAGGGTCTCGCCCCTCCACTTT

j_call: TRBJ2-5
v_call: TRBV2
d_call: TRBD1
clone_size: -
cdr3_aa: CASRRTGAPQETQYF
cdr3_nt: TGTGCCAGCAGGAGGACAGGAGCCCCCCAAGAGACCCAGTACTTC

j_call: TRBJ1-6
v_call: TRBV7-2
d_call: -
clone_size: -
cdr3_aa: CASSPDRRSNSPLHF
cdr3_nt: TGTGCCAGCAGCCCCGACAGGCGAAGTAATTCACCCCTCCACTTT

j_call: TRBJ1-2
v_call: TRBV6-5
d_call: TRBD1
clone_size: -
cdr3_aa: CASRGTGRAYGYTF
cdr3_nt: TGTGCCAGCAGGGGGACAGGGCGAGCCTATGGCTACACCTTC

j_call: TRBJ2-1
v_call: TRBV11-3
d_call: -
clone_size: -
cdr3_aa: CASAGRGDEQFF
cdr3_nt: TGTGCCAGCGCCGGGAGAGGGGATGAGCAGTTCTTC

j_call: TRBJ2-1
v_call: TRBV11-2
d_call: TRBD2
clone_size: -
cdr3_aa: CASSFSGGDNEQFF
cdr3_nt: TGTGCCAGCAGCTTTAGCGGGGGAGACAATGAGCAGTTCTTC

j_call: TRBJ2-2
v_call: TRBV5-1
d_call: -
clone_size: -
cdr3_aa: CASSPGAQANTGELFF
cdr3_nt: TGCGCCAGCAGCCCCGGTGCCCAGGCGAACACCGGGGAGCTGTTTTTT

j_call: TRBJ1-6
v_call: TRBV7-8
d_call: TRBD1
clone_size: -
cdr3_aa: CASSVDRVSSPLHF
cdr3_nt: TGTGCCAGCAGCGTCGACAGGGTATCCTCACCCCTCCACTTT

j_call: TRBJ2-7
v_call: TRBV11-2
d_call: TRBD1
clone_size: few
cdr3_aa: CASSLKRQGAYEQYF
cdr3_nt: TGTGCCAGCAGCTTAAAAAGACAGGGGGCATACGAGCAGTACTTC

j_call: TRBJ2-3
v_call: TRBV5-1
d_call: -
clone_size: -
cdr3_aa: CASSDLSSTDTQYF
cdr3_nt: TGCGCCAGCAGTGACCTATCGAGCACAGATACGCAGTATTTT

j_call: TRBJ2-2
v_call: TRBV18
d_call: TRBD2
clone_size: -
cdr3_aa: CASSPPSGGNTGELFF
cdr3_nt: TGTGCCAGCTCACCGCCTAGCGGGGGGAACACCGGGGAGCTGTTTTTT

j_call: TRBJ1-2
v_call: TRBV19
d_call: -
clone_size: -
cdr3_aa: CASRNRDINGYTF
cdr3_nt: TGTGCCAGTCGGAACAGGGATATCAATGGCTACACCTTC

j_call: TRBJ2-5
v_call: TRBV9
d_call: -
clone_size: -
cdr3_aa: CASSVAGTAKSGETQYF
cdr3_nt: TGTGCCAGCAGCGTAGCCGGGACCGCAAAGAGTGGGGAGACCCAGTACTTC

j_call: TRBJ2-1
v_call: TRBV7-9
d_call: -
clone_size: -
cdr3_aa: CASSPVLQFF
cdr3_nt: TGTGCCAGCAGCCCGGTTTTGCAGTTCTTC

j_call: TRBJ2-2
v_call: TRBV27
d_call: -
clone_size: once
cdr3_aa: CASSFRTGELFF
cdr3_nt: TGTGCCAGCAGTTTTCGCACCGGGGAGCTGTTTTTT

j_call: TRBJ2-7
v_call: TRBV19
d_call: -
clone_size: few
cdr3_aa: CASSKGTLSYEQYF
cdr3_nt: TGTGCCAGTAGTAAAGGGACGTTATCCTACGAGCAGTACTTC

j_call: TRBJ2-7
v_call: TRBV2
d_call: TRBD1
clone_size: -
cdr3_aa: CARSGTGGYEQYF
cdr3_nt: TGTGCCAGATCCGGGACAGGGGGCTACGAGCAGTACTTC

j_call: TRBJ1-2
v_call: TRBV27
d_call: -
clone_size: -
cdr3_aa: CASSLRPGGRSDDGYTF
cdr3_nt: TGTGCCAGCAGTTTACGTCCTGGGGGGCGCAGTGACGATGGCTACACCTTC

j_call: TRBJ2-1
v_call: TRBV18
d_call: TRBD1
clone_size: -
cdr3_aa: CASSTQGAGNEQFF
cdr3_nt: TGTGCCAGCTCAACACAGGGGGCTGGGAATGAGCAGTTCTTC

j_call: TRBJ2-1
v_call: TRBV29-1
d_call: TRBD2
clone_size: -
cdr3_aa: CSVLGTSGGAANEQFF
cdr3_nt: TGCAGCGTTCTCGGGACTAGCGGGGGGGCAGCCAATGAGCAGTTCTTC

j_call: TRBJ1-1
v_call: TRBV4-3
d_call: -
clone_size: few
cdr3_aa: CASSQDRSGMNTEAFF
cdr3_nt: TGCGCCAGCAGCCAAGATAGGTCGGGGATGAACACTGAAGCTTTCTTT

j_call: TRBJ1-5
v_call: TRBV2
d_call: -
clone_size: few
cdr3_aa: CASSEARMLTQPQHF
cdr3_nt: TGTGCCAGCAGTGAAGCAAGAATGTTAACTCAGCCCCAGCATTTT

j_call: TRBJ2-6
v_call: TRBV27
d_call: -
clone_size: -
cdr3_aa: CASSLGPISGANVLTF
cdr3_nt: TGTGCCAGCAGTTTAGGCCCCATCTCTGGGGCCAACGTCCTGACTTTC

j_call: TRBJ2-1
v_call: TRBV27
d_call: -
clone_size: -
cdr3_aa: CASSQGTTAGGEQFF
cdr3_nt: TGTGCCAGCAGTCAAGGGACTACGGCAGGGGGTGAGCAGTTCTTC

j_call: TRBJ1-1
v_call: TRBV18
d_call: TRBD1
clone_size: -
cdr3_aa: CASSPDRGQGTEAFF
cdr3_nt: TGTGCCAGCTCACCCGACAGGGGGCAGGGAACTGAAGCTTTCTTT

j_call: TRBJ2-5
v_call: TRBV21-1
d_call: -
clone_size: few
cdr3_aa: CASSKDGCAQETQYF
cdr3_nt: TGTGCCAGCAGCAAGGATGGGTGCGCTCAAGAGACCCAGTACTTC

j_call: TRBJ2-3
v_call: TRBV2
d_call: -
clone_size: -
cdr3_aa: CASSETTDTQYF
cdr3_nt: TGTGCCAGCAGCGAGACCACAGATACGCAGTATTTT

j_call: TRBJ1-4
v_call: TRBV25-1
d_call: -
clone_size: -
cdr3_aa: CASSAVGTNEKLFF
cdr3_nt: TGTGCCAGCAGCGCGGTCGGGACTAATGAAAAACTGTTTTTT

j_call: TRBJ1-6
v_call: TRBV6-5
d_call: -
clone_size: once
cdr3_aa: CASSYDNNSPLHF
cdr3_nt: TGCGCCAGCAGTTACGACAATAATTCACCCCTCCACTTT

j_call: TRBJ2-1
v_call: TRBV7-9
d_call: TRBD1
clone_size: -
cdr3_aa: CASSIQGATTGEQFF
cdr3_nt: TGTGCCAGCAGCATACAGGGGGCAACGACAGGAGAGCAGTTCTTC

j_call: TRBJ1-5
v_call: TRBV18
d_call: -
clone_size: -
cdr3_aa: CASSPQDSNQPQHF
cdr3_nt: TGTGCCAGCTCACCCCAGGATAGCAATCAGCCCCAGCATTTT